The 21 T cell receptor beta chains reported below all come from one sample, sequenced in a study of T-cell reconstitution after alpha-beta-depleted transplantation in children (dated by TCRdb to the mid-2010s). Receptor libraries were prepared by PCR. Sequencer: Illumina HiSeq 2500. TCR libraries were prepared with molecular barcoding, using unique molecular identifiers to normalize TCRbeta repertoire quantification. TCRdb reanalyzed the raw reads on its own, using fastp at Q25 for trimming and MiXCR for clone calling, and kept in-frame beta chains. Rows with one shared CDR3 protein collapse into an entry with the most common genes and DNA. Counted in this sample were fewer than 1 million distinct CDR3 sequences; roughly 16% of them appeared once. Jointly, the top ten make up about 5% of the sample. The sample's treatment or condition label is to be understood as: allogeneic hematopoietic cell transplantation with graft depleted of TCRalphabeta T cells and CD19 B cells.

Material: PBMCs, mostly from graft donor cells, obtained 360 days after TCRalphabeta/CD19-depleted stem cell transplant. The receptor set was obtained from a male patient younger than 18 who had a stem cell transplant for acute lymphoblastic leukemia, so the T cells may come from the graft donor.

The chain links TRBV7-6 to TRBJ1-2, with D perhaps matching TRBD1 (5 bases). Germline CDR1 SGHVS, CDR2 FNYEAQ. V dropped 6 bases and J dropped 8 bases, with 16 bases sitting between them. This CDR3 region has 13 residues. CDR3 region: CASRSVGVGGYTF. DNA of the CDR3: TGTGCCAGCAGATCGGTGGGGGTCGGCGGCTACACCTTC. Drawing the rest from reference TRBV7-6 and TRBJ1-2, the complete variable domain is GAGVSQSPRYKVTKRGQDVALRCDPISGHVSLYWYRQALGQGPEFLTYFNYEAQQDKSGLPNDRFSAERPEGSISTLTIQRTEQRDSAMYRCASRSVGVGGYTFGSGTRLTVV.

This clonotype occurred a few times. The CDR3 sequence: CSARDPLGGGNEQFF. The CDR3 DNA is TGCAGTGCTAGAGATCCCCTAGGAGGGGGCAATGAGCAGTTCTTC. This chain uses TRBV20-1 with TRBJ2-1; D could derive from TRBD1 or TRBD2 (6 bases each). CDR1 is DFQATT and CDR2 is SNEGSKA in the germline V gene (reference sequence). The CDR3 is made up of 15 amino acids. Between the trimmed V and J ends, which lost 0 bases and 6 bases, there was a span of 15 bases.

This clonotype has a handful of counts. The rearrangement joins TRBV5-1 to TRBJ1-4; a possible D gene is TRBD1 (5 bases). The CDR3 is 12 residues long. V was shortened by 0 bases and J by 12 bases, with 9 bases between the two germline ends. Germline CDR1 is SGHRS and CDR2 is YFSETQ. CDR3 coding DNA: TGCGCCAGCAGCTTGGCAGGGAGGGAACTGTTTTTT. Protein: CASSLAGRELFF.

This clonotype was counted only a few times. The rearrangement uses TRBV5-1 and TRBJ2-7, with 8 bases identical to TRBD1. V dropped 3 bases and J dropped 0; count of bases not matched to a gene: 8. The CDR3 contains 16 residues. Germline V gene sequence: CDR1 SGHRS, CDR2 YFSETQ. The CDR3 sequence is CASSSRQGLSSYEQYF. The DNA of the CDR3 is TGCGCCAGCAGCTCAAGACAGGGGTTAAGCTCCTACGAGCAGTACTTC.

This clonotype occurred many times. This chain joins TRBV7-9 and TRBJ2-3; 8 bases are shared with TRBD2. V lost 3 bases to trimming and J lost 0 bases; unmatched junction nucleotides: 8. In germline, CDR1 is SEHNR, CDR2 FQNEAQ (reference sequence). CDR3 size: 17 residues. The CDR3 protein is CASSFGLAGPSTDTQYF. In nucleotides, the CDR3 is TGTGCCAGCAGCTTCGGATTAGCGGGGCCTAGCACAGATACGCAGTATTTT. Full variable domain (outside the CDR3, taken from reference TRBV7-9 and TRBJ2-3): DTGVSQNPRHKITKRGQNVTFRCDPISEHNRLYWYRQTLGQGPEFLTYFQNEAQLEKSRLLSDRFSAERPKGSFSTLEIQRTEQGDSAMYLCASSFGLAGPSTDTQYFGPGTRLTVL.

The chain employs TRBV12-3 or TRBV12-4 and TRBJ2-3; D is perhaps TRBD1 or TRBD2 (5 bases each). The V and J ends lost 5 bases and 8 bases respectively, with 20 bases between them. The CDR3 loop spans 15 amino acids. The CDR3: CASSTRDLGLGTQYF. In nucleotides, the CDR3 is TGTGCCAGCAGTACCCGGGACCTCGGTTTGGGTACGCAGTATTTT.

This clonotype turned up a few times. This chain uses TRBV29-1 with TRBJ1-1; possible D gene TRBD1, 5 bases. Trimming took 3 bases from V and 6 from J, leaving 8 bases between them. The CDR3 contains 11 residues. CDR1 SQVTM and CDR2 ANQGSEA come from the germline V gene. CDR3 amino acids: CSVDWGAEAFF. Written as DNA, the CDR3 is TGCAGCGTTGATTGGGGGGCTGAAGCTTTCTTT.

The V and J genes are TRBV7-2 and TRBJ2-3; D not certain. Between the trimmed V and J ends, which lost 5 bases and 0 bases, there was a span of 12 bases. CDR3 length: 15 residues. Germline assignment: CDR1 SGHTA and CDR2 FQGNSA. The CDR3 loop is CASSDAGSSTDTQYF. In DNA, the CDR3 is TGTGCCAGCAGCGACGCAGGCTCTAGCACAGATACGCAGTATTTT.

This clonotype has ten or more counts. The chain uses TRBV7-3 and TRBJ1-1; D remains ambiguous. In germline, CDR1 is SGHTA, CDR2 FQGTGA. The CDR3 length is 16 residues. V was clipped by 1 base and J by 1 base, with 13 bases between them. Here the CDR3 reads CASSLNPLPANTEAFF. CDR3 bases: TGTGCCAGCAGCTTAAACCCCCTCCCGGCGAACACTGAAGCTTTCTTT.

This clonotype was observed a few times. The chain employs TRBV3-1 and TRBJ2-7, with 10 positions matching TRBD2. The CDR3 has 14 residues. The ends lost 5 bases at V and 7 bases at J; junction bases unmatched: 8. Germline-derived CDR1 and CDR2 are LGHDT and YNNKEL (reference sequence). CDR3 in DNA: TGTGCCAGCAGCTTCGGGACTAGCGTGAGGGAGCAGTACTTC. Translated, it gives CASSFGTSVREQYF.

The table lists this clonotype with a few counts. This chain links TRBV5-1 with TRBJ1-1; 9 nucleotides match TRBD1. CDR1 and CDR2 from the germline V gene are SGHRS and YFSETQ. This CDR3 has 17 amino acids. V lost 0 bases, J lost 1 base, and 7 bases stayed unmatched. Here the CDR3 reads CASSLGRDRVGNTEAFF. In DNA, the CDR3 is TGCGCCAGCAGCTTGGGCCGGGACAGGGTTGGGAACACTGAAGCTTTCTTT. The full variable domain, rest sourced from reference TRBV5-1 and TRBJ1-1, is KAGVTQTPRYLIKTRGQQVTLSCSPISGHRSVSWYQQTPGQGLQFLFEYFSETQRNKGNFPGRFSGRQFSNSRSEMNVSTLELGDSALYLCASSLGRDRVGNTEAFFGQGTRLTVV.

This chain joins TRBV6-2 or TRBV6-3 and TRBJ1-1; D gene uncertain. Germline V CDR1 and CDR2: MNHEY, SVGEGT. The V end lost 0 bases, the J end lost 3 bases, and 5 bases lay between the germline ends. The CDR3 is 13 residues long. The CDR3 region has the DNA TGTGCCAGCAGTTACTCTACGGACACTGAAGCTTTCTTT. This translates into CASSYSTDTEAFF.

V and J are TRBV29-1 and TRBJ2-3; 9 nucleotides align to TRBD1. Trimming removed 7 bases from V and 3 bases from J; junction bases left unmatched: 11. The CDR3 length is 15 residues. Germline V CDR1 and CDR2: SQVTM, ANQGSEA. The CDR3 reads CSGGTGRPSTDTQYF. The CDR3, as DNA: TGCAGCGGTGGGACAGGGCGCCCCTCAACAGATACGCAGTATTTT.

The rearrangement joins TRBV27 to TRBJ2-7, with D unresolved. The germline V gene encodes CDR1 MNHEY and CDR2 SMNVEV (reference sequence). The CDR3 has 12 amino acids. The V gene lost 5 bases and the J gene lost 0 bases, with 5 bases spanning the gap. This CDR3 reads CASSETSYEQYF. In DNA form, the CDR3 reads TGTGCCAGCAGTGAGACCTCCTACGAGCAGTACTTC.

The CDR3 loop reads CASSFVGGESEKLFF. The CDR3 coding sequence is TGCGCCAGCAGCTTTGTAGGTGGGGAGAGTGAAAAACTGTTTTTT. The V and J genes are TRBV5-1 and TRBJ1-4; D gene uncertain. The length of the CDR3 is 15 residues. Germline CDR1 SGHRS, CDR2 YFSETQ. V was pared by 2 bases and J by 7 bases, with 15 bases between.

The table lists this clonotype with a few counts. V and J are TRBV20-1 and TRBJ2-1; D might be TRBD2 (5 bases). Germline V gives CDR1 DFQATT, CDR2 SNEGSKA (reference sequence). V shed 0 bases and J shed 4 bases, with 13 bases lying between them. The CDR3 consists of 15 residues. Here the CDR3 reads CSARDVRTSYNEQFF. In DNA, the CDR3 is TGCAGTGCTAGAGATGTAAGGACTTCATACAATGAGCAGTTCTTC.

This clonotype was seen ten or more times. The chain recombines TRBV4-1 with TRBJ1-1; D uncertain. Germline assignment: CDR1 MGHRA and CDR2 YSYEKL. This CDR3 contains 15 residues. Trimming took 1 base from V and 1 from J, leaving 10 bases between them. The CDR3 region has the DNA TGCGCCAGCAGCCAAGTATCAGGACCGAACACTGAAGCTTTCTTT. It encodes CASSQVSGPNTEAFF.

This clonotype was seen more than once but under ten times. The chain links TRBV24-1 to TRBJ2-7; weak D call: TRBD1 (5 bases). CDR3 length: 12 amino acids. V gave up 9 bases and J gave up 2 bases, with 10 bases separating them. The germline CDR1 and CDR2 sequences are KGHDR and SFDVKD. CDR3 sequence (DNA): TGTGCCACCGCACAGGATACCTACGAGCAGTACTTC. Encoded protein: CATAQDTYEQYF.

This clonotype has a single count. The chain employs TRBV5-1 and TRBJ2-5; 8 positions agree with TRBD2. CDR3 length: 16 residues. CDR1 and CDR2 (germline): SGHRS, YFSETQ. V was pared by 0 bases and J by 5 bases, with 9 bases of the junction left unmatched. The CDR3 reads CASSLVGGRRGETQYF. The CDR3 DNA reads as TGCGCCAGCAGCTTGGTAGGCGGGAGGCGAGGGGAGACCCAGTACTTC. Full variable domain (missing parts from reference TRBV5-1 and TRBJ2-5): KAGVTQTPRYLIKTRGQQVTLSCSPISGHRSVSWYQQTPGQGLQFLFEYFSETQRNKGNFPGRFSGRQFSNSRSEMNVSTLELGDSALYLCASSLVGGRRGETQYFGPGTRLLVL.

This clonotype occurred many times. The CDR3 nucleotides are TGTGCCAGCACCCCGGGACCCGTCTACGAGCAGTACTTC. Protein product: CASTPGPVYEQYF. The chain carries TRBV12-3 or TRBV12-4 and TRBJ2-7; D tentatively reads TRBD1 or TRBD2 (5 bases each). This CDR3 is 13 amino acids long. Trimming removed 7 bases from V and 3 bases from J, with 13 bases in between.

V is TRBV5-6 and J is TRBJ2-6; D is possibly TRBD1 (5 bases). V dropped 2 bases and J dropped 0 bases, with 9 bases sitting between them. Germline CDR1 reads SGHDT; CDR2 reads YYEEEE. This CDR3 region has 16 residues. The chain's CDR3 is CASSFWGASGANVLTF. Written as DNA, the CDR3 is TGTGCCAGCAGCTTTTGGGGCGCCTCTGGGGCCAACGTCCTGACTTTC.